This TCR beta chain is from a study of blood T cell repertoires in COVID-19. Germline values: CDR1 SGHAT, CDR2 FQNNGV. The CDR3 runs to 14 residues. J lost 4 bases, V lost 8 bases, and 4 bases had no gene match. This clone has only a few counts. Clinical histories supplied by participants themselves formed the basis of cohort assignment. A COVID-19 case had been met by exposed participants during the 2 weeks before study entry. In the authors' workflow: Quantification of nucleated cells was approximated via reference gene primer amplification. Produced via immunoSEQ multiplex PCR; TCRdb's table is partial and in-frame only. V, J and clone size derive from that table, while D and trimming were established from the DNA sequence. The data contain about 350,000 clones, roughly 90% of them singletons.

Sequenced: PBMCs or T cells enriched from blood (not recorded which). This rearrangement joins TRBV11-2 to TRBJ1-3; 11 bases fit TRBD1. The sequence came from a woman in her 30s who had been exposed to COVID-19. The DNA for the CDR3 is TGTGCCAGCGCTGGGACAGGGGGGGGAAACACCATATATTTT. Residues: CASAGTGGGNTIYF. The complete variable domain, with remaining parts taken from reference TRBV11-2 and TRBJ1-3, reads EAGVAQSPRYKIIEKRQSVAFWCNPISGHATLYWYQQILGQGPKLLIQFQNNGVVDDSQLPKDRFSAERLKGVDSTLKIQPAKLEDSAVYLCASAGTGGGNTIYFGEGSWLTVV.